This T cell receptor beta chain is from a study of T-cell memory formation after mild COVID-19. About the research overall: For the most part, TCR clusters were specific to one donor.

Points from the study as a whole: Contracting CD4+ clones sat mainly in CM and EM; CD8+ in EMRA. The finding that pre-infection memory included some responding clones suggested that cross-reactive memory joined.

A 5'RACE reaction primed in the constant segment made cDNA libraries of TCR alpha and TCR beta, and these carried sample barcodes and UMIs. TCRdb redid the calling of the 5' RACE reads with MiXCR, one entry per CDR3 protein. The repertoire has about 200,000 distinct CDR3 sequences, 9.5% of them found once; the top ten carry approximately 3.3%. This clonotype was seen only a few times. Its target is unknown. This CDR3 contains 13 residues. Trimming took off 0 bases at V and 3 bases at J, with 8 bases between the two ends. CDR1 and CDR2 (germline): GTSNPN, SVGIG (reference sequence). The clonotype was recovered from a young man who had mild COVID-19 (a few samples of this study predate the infection). Cell type and time point are not known. The V and J genes are TRBV30 and TRBJ1-1; D is ambiguous. Sequenced material: PBMCs or a T cell subset sorted from them (not recorded which). The CDR3 region is CAWSVPGYTEAFF. The DNA for the CDR3 is TGTGCCTGGAGTGTTCCGGGGTACACTGAAGCTTTCTTT.